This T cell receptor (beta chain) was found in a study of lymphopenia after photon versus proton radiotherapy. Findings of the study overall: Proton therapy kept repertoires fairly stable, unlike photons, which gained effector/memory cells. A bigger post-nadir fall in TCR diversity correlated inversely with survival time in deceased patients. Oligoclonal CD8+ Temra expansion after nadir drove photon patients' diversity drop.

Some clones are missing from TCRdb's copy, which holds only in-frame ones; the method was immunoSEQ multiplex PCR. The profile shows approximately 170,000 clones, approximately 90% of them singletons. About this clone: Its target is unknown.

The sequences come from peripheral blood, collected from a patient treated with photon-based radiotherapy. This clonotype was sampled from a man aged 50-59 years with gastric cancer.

The CDR3 coding sequence is TGTGCCAGCAGCCCTAGCGGGAGAAGCGAGCAGTACTTC. This codes for CASSPSGRSEQYF. The chain couples TRBV6-5 to TRBJ2-7; 10 nucleotides align to TRBD2. Germline CDR1 reads MNHEY; CDR2 reads SVGAGI. V shed 6 bases and J 6 bases; nucleotides not matched to a gene: 5. The CDR3 is 13 amino acids.